Sequencing of this TCR beta chain was carried out in a study of T cells in Graves' hyperthyroidism and ophthalmopathy. Overall study context: Before any treatment, at initial diagnosis, peripheral blood was collected. Study-wide results and limits: Also found in blood were most expanded thyroid clonotypes above 0.001. Model predictions of ophthalmopathy came a median roughly 6.7 months before onset.

Researchers amplified the TCR beta CDR3 regions from RNA transcripts. The HTBI primer set drove a first-round RT-PCR of the TCR CDR3. TCRdb reprocessed the multiplex PCR reads via MiXCR and lists one record per CDR3 protein. This sample yields nearly 750,000 distinct CDR3 sequences, of which about 35% are seen a single time; around 29% belongs to the top ten. V lost 5 bases and J lost 3, with 13 bases in between. This CDR3 is built from 14 residues. Germline-derived CDR1 and CDR2 are SGHTA and FQGNSA. For this clonotype: Its antigen is not known.

The V gene is TRBV7-2, the J gene TRBJ1-2; D gene uncertain. What was sequenced was blood. This sequence originates from a woman aged 40 to 50 with Graves' hyperthyroidism. Here the CDR3 reads CASSPRRPDYGYTF. CDR3 DNA sequence: TGTGCCAGCAGCCCACGACGGCCTGACTATGGCTACACCTTC.